This entry lists 30 T cell receptor beta chains sequenced from one sample in a study of HIV-infected patients and healthy controls. Approximately 500 ng RNA was reverse transcribed with alpha and beta constant-region primers. Each of the alpha and beta chains got its own library through chain-specific third strand synthesis with indices. MiXCR, applied by TCRdb to the 5' RACE reads, yields one record per CDR3 protein. The repertoire holds around 4,000 distinct CDR3 sequences, with around 9% as singletons. Antiretroviral therapy had run roughly three months, about 14 weeks, before follow-up blood collection. The repertoire came from unfractionated whole blood and reflected all unsorted peripheral T cells. The input for sequencing was blood, taken during antiretroviral therapy. The receptors shown here come from an adult with HIV infection.

This clonotype is labeled as medium-sized. The chain combines TRBV20-1 with TRBJ2-5; 9 bases are a match to TRBD2. The V and J ends lost 2 bases and 4 bases, in that order; junction bases with no gene match: 11. Germline CDR1 reads DFQATT; CDR2 reads SNEGSKA (reference sequence). This CDR3 is 16 amino acids long. As DNA, the CDR3 is TGCAGTGCTAGACCTGTGCTAGCGGGGAATGCAGAGACCCAGTACTTC. Amino acids: CSARPVLAGNAETQYF.

This clonotype has ten or more counts. The J gene is TRBJ2-2, the V gene TRBV5-4; no clear D. CDR3 length: 14 residues. V gave up 0 bases and J gave up 1 base, with 4 bases separating them. CDR1 SGHNT and CDR2 YYREEE come from the germline V gene (reference sequence). In DNA form, the CDR3 reads TGTGCCAGCAGCTTGGACTGGAACACCGGGGAGCTGTTTTTT. Translating gives CASSLDWNTGELFF.

This clonotype is labeled medium-sized. This chain joins TRBV6-2 or TRBV6-3 and TRBJ1-5, with 10 bases matching TRBD1. Unmatched junction bases numbered 9, after V lost 6 bases and J lost 7 bases. CDR3 length equals 15 residues. CDR1 MNHEY and CDR2 SVGEGT come from the germline V gene. CDR3 DNA sequence: TGTGCCAGCAGATCCGGGACAGGGGTGGAGCAGCCCCAGCATTTT. It codes for CASRSGTGVEQPQHF.

This clonotype was seen many times. The rearrangement uses TRBV6-5 and TRBJ2-7, with a weak D call TRBD1 (6 bases). The CDR3 is made up of 16 amino acids. V shed 5 bases and J shed 5 bases, with 22 bases lying between them. Per the germline V gene, CDR1 is MNHEY and CDR2 is SVGAGI. The CDR3 DNA follows: TGTGCCAGCAGTCCCATTGGTGGGGGCCTGAAGGACGAGCAGTACTTC. Amino acids: CASSPIGGGLKDEQYF.

This clonotype is deemed medium-sized. The J gene is TRBJ2-7, the V gene TRBV10-3, with D perhaps matching TRBD1 (6 bases). Germline CDR1 and CDR2: ENHRY and SYGVKD. The CDR3 covers 12 residues. V lost 3 bases and J 3 bases, leaving 6 bases between the germline ends. Here the CDR3 reads CAISEQGYEQYF. CDR3 coding DNA: TGTGCCATCAGTGAACAGGGCTACGAGCAGTACTTC.

This clonotype rates as medium-sized. This chain joins TRBV20-1 and TRBJ2-7; TRBD1 aligns across 7 bases. CDR3 size: 14 residues. The germline CDR1 and CDR2 sequences are DFQATT and SNEGSKA (reference sequence). J lost 0 bases, V lost 6 bases, and 8 bases had no gene match. The chain's CDR3 is CSARPGQSSYEQYF. CDR3 bases: TGCAGTGCCAGACCGGGACAGAGCTCCTACGAGCAGTACTTC.

This clonotype has ten or more counts. The chain carries TRBV4-1 and TRBJ1-1, with D unresolved. Germline CDR1 MGHRA, CDR2 YSYEKL. This CDR3 has 13 amino acids. V was cut by 0 bases and J by 11 bases, with 13 bases left in between. The CDR3 DNA sequence: TGCGCCAGCAGCCAAGATCCGGCTACTTGGGCTTTCTTT. Amino acids: CASSQDPATWAFF.

The chain is built from TRBV6-5 and TRBJ2-2; D gene unclear. Trimming shortened V by 5 bases and J by 4 bases, and 11 bases separated the two germline ends. The CDR3 sequence is 14 residues long. Germline CDR1 and CDR2: MNHEY and SVGAGI. CDR3 protein: CASSKSDFTGELFF. The CDR3 DNA follows: TGTGCCAGCAGTAAATCCGACTTCACCGGGGAGCTGTTTTTT.

Within the sample, this clonotype is medium-sized (0.01 to 0.1%). The chain has TRBV12-3 or TRBV12-4 and TRBJ2-2; D is possibly TRBD2 (6 bases). The V end was cut by 6 bases, the J end by 4 bases, with 18 bases between. The CDR3 consists of 16 residues. DNA of the CDR3: TGTGCCAGCAGCCCCTGGAGGGGAGACACCACCGGGGAGCTGTTTTTT. It codes for CASSPWRGDTTGELFF.

This clonotype is judged medium-sized. V gene TRBV20-1 combines with J gene TRBJ2-7; D may be TRBD2 (6 bases). Germline CDR1 DFQATT, CDR2 SNEGSKA (reference sequence). This CDR3 is built from 13 residues. Trimming removed 6 bases at V and 2 bases at J, with 14 bases between. DNA for the CDR3: TGCAGTGCCCCGGGACTTAGAGCCTACGAGCAGTACTTC. As protein: CSAPGLRAYEQYF.

CDR3 nucleotide sequence: TGTGCCAGCAGGCCGGACAGGGTAACTGAAGCTTTCTTT. Translating it yields CASRPDRVTEAFF. The V and J genes are TRBV12-3 or TRBV12-4 and TRBJ1-1; 8 bases align to TRBD1. The CDR3 is made up of 13 amino acids. The ends lost 6 bases at V and 5 bases at J; junction bases unmatched: 5.

This clonotype is classed as medium-sized. The chain has TRBV2 and TRBJ1-1, with a tentative D call TRBD1 (5 bases). Trimming left V 2 bases short and J 8 bases short, with 15 bases between. The CDR3 runs to 14 residues. Looked up from germline, CDR1 is SNHLY and CDR2 is FYNNEI. CDR3 DNA: TGTGCCAGCAGTGAATCCCTTGGGGACGTCGAAGCTTTCTTT. This codes for CASSESLGDVEAFF.

V and J are TRBV7-2 and TRBJ1-3; a weak D match, TRBD1 (5 bases). The CDR3 contains 14 residues. The ends were cut back, 3 bases at V and 8 bases at J, with 14 bases in the middle. Germline values: CDR1 SGHTA, CDR2 FQGNSA. CDR3 DNA sequence: TGTGCCAGCAGCTTGAGTAGGGGTATGGACACCATATATTTT. Amino acid sequence: CASSLSRGMDTIYF.

In this sample, this clonotype turned up a few times. This sequence joins TRBV10-3 and TRBJ2-2; 7 bases agree with TRBD1. This CDR3 has 16 amino acids. Trimming took 6 bases from V and 2 from J; bases not matched to a gene: 9. Germline-derived CDR1 and CDR2 are ENHRY and SYGVKD. CDR3 amino acids: CAIRRSGDRNTGELFF. DNA for the CDR3: TGTGCCATCAGGAGATCCGGGGACAGAAACACCGGGGAGCTGTTTTTT.

In its sample, this clonotype ranks as medium-sized (0.01 to 0.1%). The chain joins TRBV7-9 to TRBJ2-2; no reliable D call. CDR3 length: 14 amino acids. Germline V gives CDR1 SEHNR, CDR2 FQNEAQ (reference sequence). The germline V and J ends were trimmed by 3 bases and 5 bases, with 10 bases remaining between them. The CDR3, as DNA: TGTGCCAGCAGCTTCGCGAAAGTTACCGGGGAGCTGTTTTTT. Translation: CASSFAKVTGELFF. Full variable domain (rest looked up from reference TRBV7-9 and TRBJ2-2): DTGVSQNPRHKITKRGQNVTFRCDPISEHNRLYWYRQTLGQGPEFLTYFQNEAQLEKSRLLSDRFSAERPKGSFSTLEIQRTEQGDSAMYLCASSFAKVTGELFFGEGSRLTVL.

By sample share, this clonotype is medium-sized (0.01 to 0.1%). V gene TRBV5-1 combines with J gene TRBJ1-2, with TRBD1 identical over 8 bases. CDR3 size: 14 residues. Germline values: CDR1 SGHRS, CDR2 YFSETQ. V lost 5 bases, J lost 1 base, and 4 bases stayed unmatched. The CDR3 sequence: CASRGDRNNYGYTF. CDR3 in DNA: TGCGCCAGCAGAGGGGACAGGAATAACTATGGCTACACCTTC.

By proportion, this clonotype is medium-sized. The chain employs TRBV7-9 and TRBJ2-7, with D unclear. Germline V lookup: CDR1 SEHNR, CDR2 FQNEAQ (reference sequence). CDR3 length: 14 residues. V lost 1 base to trimming and J lost 2 bases, with 9 bases between them. The CDR3 coding sequence is TGTGCCAGCAGCTTAGTATCCCGAGCCTACGAGCAGTACTTC. Translated, it gives CASSLVSRAYEQYF.

By frequency in the sample, this clonotype is medium-sized. CDR3 DNA: TGTGCCAGCAGTCCCCGACAGGGGGCCCACGGCTACACCTTC. Amino acid sequence: CASSPRQGAHGYTF. The V and J genes are TRBV12-3 or TRBV12-4 and TRBJ1-2, with 10 bases fitting TRBD1. This CDR3 comprises 14 residues. The V segment lost 5 bases and the J segment 8 bases; nucleotides outside the gene matches: 8.

This clonotype was recorded many times. The chain has TRBV5-1 and TRBJ2-3; D remains unclear. Germline values: CDR1 SGHRS, CDR2 YFSETQ. The CDR3 length is 16 residues. The germline V and J ends were trimmed by 0 bases and 2 bases, with 13 bases remaining between them. The CDR3 sequence: CASSLAMWGSTDTQYF. For the CDR3, the DNA is TGCGCCAGCAGCTTGGCGATGTGGGGATCCACAGATACGCAGTATTTT.

The rearrangement links TRBV25-1 to TRBJ1-1; D call uncertain. Per germline, CDR1 MGHDK and CDR2 SYGVNS. The CDR3 loop spans 13 amino acids. V dropped 4 bases and J dropped 0 bases, with 6 bases sitting between them. The CDR3: CASSARVNTEAFF. The CDR3 region has the DNA TGTGCCAGCAGTGCAAGGGTGAACACTGAAGCTTTCTTT.

The sample holds many counts of this clonotype. The V and J genes are TRBV11-1 and TRBJ2-6; D gene uncertain. Trimming stripped 5 bases from V and 4 bases from J, with 12 bases between. CDR1 SGHAT and CDR2 FQDESV come from the germline V gene (reference sequence). This CDR3 region has 15 residues. The CDR3 spells CASSTRVSGANVLTF. For the CDR3, the DNA is TGTGCCAGCAGCACAAGGGTGTCCGGGGCCAACGTCCTGACTTTC.

This clonotype is termed medium-sized. The chain joins TRBV6-6 to TRBJ2-3, with TRBD1 matching over 8 bases. Germline V gene lookup returns CDR1 MNHNY and CDR2 SVGAGI (reference sequence). Unmatched junction bases numbered 7, after V lost 5 bases and J lost 3 bases. The CDR3 length is 15 residues. Here the CDR3 DNA reads TGTGCCAGCAGTAAACGACAGGGGAATACAGATACGCAGTATTTT. Amino acids: CASSKRQGNTDTQYF.

This clonotype was observed a handful of times. The DNA of the CDR3 is TGTGCCAGCAGCTTGGTGGGACCTTTTGAGGCCCAGTACTTC. Its protein product is CASSLVGPFEAQYF. The chain links TRBV5-4 to TRBJ2-5; D is tentatively TRBD1 or TRBD2 (5 bases each). Germline CDR1 and CDR2: SGHNT and YYREEE (reference sequence). The CDR3 totals 14 residues. The V end lost 0 bases, the J end lost 9 bases, and 15 bases lay between the germline ends.

A few counts support this clonotype. The chain joins TRBV3-1 to TRBJ1-4; TRBD1 might be the D (5 bases). Trimming stripped 4 bases from V and 4 bases from J, with 10 bases between. This CDR3 region has 14 residues. Germline V gives CDR1 LGHDT, CDR2 YNNKEL (reference sequence). The CDR3 here is CASSPGDRNEKLFF. The CDR3 DNA follows: TGTGCCAGCAGCCCCGGGGACCGTAATGAAAAACTGTTTTTT.

This clonotype is deemed medium-sized (0.01 to 0.1%). The chain joins TRBV6-5 to TRBJ1-4; D unresolved. Germline-derived CDR1 and CDR2 are MNHEY and SVGAGI. With 0 bases removed from V and 0 bases from J, the gap between germline ends came to 8 bases. CDR3 length equals 16 residues. The chain's CDR3 is CASSYSGVTTNEKLFF. DNA of the CDR3: TGTGCCAGCAGTTACTCCGGGGTTACAACTAATGAAAAACTGTTTTTT.

In its sample, this clonotype ranks as medium-sized (0.01 to 0.1%). The chain uses TRBV7-6 and TRBJ1-2; TRBD1 is a possible D gene (6 bases). V was clipped by 11 bases and J by 1 base, with 17 bases between them. Germline values: CDR1 SGHVS, CDR2 FNYEAQ. The CDR3 covers 14 residues. The DNA for the CDR3 is TGTGCCTGCGGAGGGGGGAAACATAACTATGGCTACACCTTC. Its protein is CACGGGKHNYGYTF.

There are many counts of this clonotype. The V gene is TRBV29-1, the J gene TRBJ2-5; weak D call: TRBD1 (5 bases). Trimming pared 5 bases from V and 4 bases from J, leaving 17 bases between. CDR3 length: 14 residues. From germline, CDR1 is SQVTM and CDR2 ANQGSEA. Here the CDR3 DNA reads TGCAGCGTTCCTCCGGACACTCAAGGAGAGACCCAGTACTTC. It is translated as CSVPPDTQGETQYF.

Sample share makes this clonotype medium-sized. V gene TRBV2 combines with J gene TRBJ2-7; D is undetermined. Trimming pared 3 bases from V and 6 bases from J, leaving 18 bases between. Looked up from germline, CDR1 is SNHLY and CDR2 is FYNNEI. The CDR3 totals 15 residues. CDR3 protein: CASSDGQVAPGEQYF. The DNA of the CDR3 is TGTGCCAGCAGTGATGGGCAGGTGGCCCCCGGCGAGCAGTACTTC.

This CDR3 is CASSSAPTSGYTF. CDR3 bases: TGTGCCAGCAGCTCTGCCCCGACTAGTGGCTACACCTTC. The chain couples TRBV7-3 to TRBJ1-2; D unresolved. This CDR3 is 13 amino acids long. Germline V gives CDR1 SGHTA, CDR2 FQGTGA. V was clipped by 4 bases and J by 7 bases, with 13 bases between them.

The chain employs TRBV11-2 and TRBJ2-1; 7 bases align to TRBD2. There are 18 residues in the CDR3. The trim removed 6 bases at V and 7 bases at J, leaving 21 bases unmatched. CDR1 is SGHAT, CDR2 FQNNGV, per germline. CDR3 DNA sequence: TGTGCCAGCAGAAGCTTATCTGGAAGGACTAGTAGGGGTAATGAGCAGTTCTTC. Translation gives CASRSLSGRTSRGNEQFF.